The present T cell receptor (beta chain) was sequenced within a study of immune cell composition in non-small cell lung cancer (dated by TCRdb to 2015 to 2018). For context, the study as a whole: To assign histologic subtype, which was mostly lung adenocarcinoma or squamous cell carcinoma, H&E was combined with p63, CK5, Napsin A and TTF-1 immunohistochemistry. Adaptive Biotechnologies TCR-beta sequencing was carried out on over 32 paired NSCLC tumour and non-adjacent lung specimens, as well as on about 25 tumour-only specimens. Supplementary cohort #1 consisted of roughly 11 lung adenocarcinoma cases with paired tumour/lung TCR-beta sequencing and with TIL populations generated to assess tumour reactivity. The subtype comparisons left out a handful of tumour specimens with TCR-beta data because those specimens were rare histological subtypes. Overall study results and their limits: Across roughly 9 adenocarcinoma cases, the maximal tumour-associated clone frequency showed a strong correlation with TIL tumour reactivity, but overall clonality showed no such correlation. Compared with lung adenocarcinoma tumours, lung squamous cell carcinoma showed significantly higher Top 10 clone scores and productive clonality. The reactivity cohort was only roughly 9 cases, and tumour-reactive clones were not shown to share sequences with the dominant in vivo tumour-associated clones. Tumour-associated clones >0.5% occurred in nearly half of NSCLC cases: around 32% of adenocarcinomas versus 75% to 80% of squamous carcinomas. No significant correlation was found between tumour TCR-beta clonality and smoking pack-years.

Per the germline V gene, SGHRS is the CDR1 and YFSETQ is the CDR2. The cysteine opens and the phenylalanine closes a CDR3 of 14 amino acids. The DNA shown is the 42-base CDR3, in frame from base 1. At the junction V is shortened by 0 bases and J by 5 bases, with 10 bases in between. About this clone: Its target antigen remains unknown. Base qualities are not recorded, but no much larger clone differs from it by a single base.

A two-step multiplex PCR amplified TCR-beta CDR3 regions from genomic DNA, and the second step of the PCR added Illumina-compatible adaptors. TCR-beta immunosequencing was carried out on an Illumina platform through the commercial immunoSEQ service. Concerning the study's data processing: Repertoires were summarised as Top 10 Clones, the percentage of T-cell templates from the ten most frequent sequences, and productive clonality. Productive clonality had a range of 0 to 1, where 1 means a monoclonal population. Tumour-associated clones, identified using log10 scatter plots, were defined as sequences that made up at least 0.1% of tumour T-cell templates and were not found in the matched non-adjacent lung. Analyses were done in GraphPad Prism7 and R, with Student's t-tests for two-group comparisons, ANOVA for stages, and linear regression for relationships. TCRdb limited this immuneACCESS table to in-frame rearrangements with V and J called. A share of clones is missing; checked studies link under half to unresolved V genes, and the rest is unexplained. The V and J calls and clone size come from that table; D and trimming were worked out from the DNA. This sample has 6,400 or so clones in its table, and roughly 80% of those were observed once. The biggest ten clones account for approximately 14% of the sample.

Genomic DNA was extracted with the QIAamp DNA kit from frozen aliquots of unsorted single-cell suspensions. The tumour samples consisted of non-small cell lung cancer tissue that had been surgically resected. Tissues were received within 2 hours of resection and were immediately processed into single-cell suspensions. Tissue was broken up mechanically, digested enzymatically with DNase I, collagenase I and hyaluronidase for 25 to 35 minutes at 37 degrees C, and then filtered and RBC-lysed. The receptor comes from a human donor with non-small cell lung cancer. Sequencing was performed on lung tumor tissue. The V and J genes are TRBV5-1 and TRBJ2-3; 5 matching bases give a weak D call of TRBD2. The CDR3 sequence is CASSLARGGDTQYF. The DNA reads as follows: TGCGCCAGCAGCTTGGCCCGGGGTGGAGATACGCAGTATTTT.